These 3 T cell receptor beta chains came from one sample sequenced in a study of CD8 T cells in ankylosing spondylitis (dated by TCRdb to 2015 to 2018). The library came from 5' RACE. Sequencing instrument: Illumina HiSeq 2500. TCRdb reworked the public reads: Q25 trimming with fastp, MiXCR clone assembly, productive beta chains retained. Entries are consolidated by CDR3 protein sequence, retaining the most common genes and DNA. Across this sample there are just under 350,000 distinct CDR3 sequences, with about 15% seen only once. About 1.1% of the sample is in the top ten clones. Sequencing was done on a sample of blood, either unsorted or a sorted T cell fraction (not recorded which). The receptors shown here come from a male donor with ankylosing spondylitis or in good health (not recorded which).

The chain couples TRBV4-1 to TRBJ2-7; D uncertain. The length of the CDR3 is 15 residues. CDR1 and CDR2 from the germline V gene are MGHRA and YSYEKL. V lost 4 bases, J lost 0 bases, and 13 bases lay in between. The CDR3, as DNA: TGCGCCAGCAGCCCTTTTGGGATGAGCTCCTACGAGCAGTACTTC. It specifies CASSPFGMSSYEQYF.

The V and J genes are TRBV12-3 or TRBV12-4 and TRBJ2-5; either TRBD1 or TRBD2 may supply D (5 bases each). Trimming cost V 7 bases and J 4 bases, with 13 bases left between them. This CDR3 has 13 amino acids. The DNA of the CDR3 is TGTGCCAGCACGAAGAGGGGTGGAGAGACCCAGTACTTC. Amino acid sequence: CASTKRGGETQYF.

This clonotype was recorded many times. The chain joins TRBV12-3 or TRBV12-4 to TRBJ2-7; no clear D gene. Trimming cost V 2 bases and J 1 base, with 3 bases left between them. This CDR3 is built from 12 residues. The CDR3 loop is CASSLQSYEQYF. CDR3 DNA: TGTGCCAGCAGTTTACAGTCCTACGAGCAGTACTTC.